This T cell receptor (beta chain) was profiled in a study of blood T cells in healthy people across ages. Germline CDR1 and CDR2: SEHNR and FQNEAQ (reference sequence). CDR3 length equals 17 residues. J lost 6 bases, V lost 2 bases, and 13 bases had no gene match. Primed by a sample-barcoded 5' primer and a J-beta primer mix, a second PCR proceeded for roughly 6 to 12 cycles. TCRdb reprocessed the 5' RACE reads via MiXCR and lists one record per CDR3 protein. Of about 840,000 distinct CDR3 sequences listed, about 29% are singletons. These data were also filed under a second study, of T cells of mothers and their children.

The chain has TRBV7-9 and TRBJ2-7; TRBD1 agrees at 10 bases. Sample: blood. This receptor was taken from a woman aged 40 to 50 in good health. The CDR3 reads CASSLIHRRDRGGEQYF. The CDR3 DNA follows: TGTGCCAGCAGCTTAATACATAGGCGGGACAGGGGTGGCGAGCAGTACTTC.